One sample yielded the 2 T cell receptor beta chains listed below, sequenced in a study of shared clonotypes between healthy human individuals. CD8 cells regarded as naive lacked CD45RO, were positively chosen for CCR7, and omitted terminally differentiated effector memory CD45RA+ cells. Only in-frame clones appear in the TCRdb table, and some are missing; sequencing was by immunoSEQ multiplex PCR. Of some 2 million clones listed, about 95% were seen once; the top ten hold 0.85% to 1.3%. Material for sequencing was naive CD8+ T cells sorted from blood. The receptors were gathered from a young man in good health.

This clone was observed a handful of times. This chain joins TRBV25-1 and TRBJ1-6; the D is unclear. CDR3 size: 15 residues. V was pared by 8 bases and J by 4 bases, with 15 bases between. The germline CDR1 and CDR2 sequences are MGHDK and SYGVNS. DNA of the CDR3: TGTGCCAGCTCTACCCAGGCAGAATATAATTCACCCCTCCACTTT. This translates into CASSTQAEYNSPLHF.

The chain joins TRBV27 to TRBJ1-1; D unresolved. V was pared by 4 bases and J by 7 bases, with 13 bases between. The CDR3 consists of 13 residues. Per germline, CDR1 MNHEY and CDR2 SMNVEV (reference sequence). The CDR3 DNA reads TGTGCCAGCAGTTCCAGCGGGCGGGTTGAAGCTTTCTTT. It encodes CASSSSGRVEAFF.